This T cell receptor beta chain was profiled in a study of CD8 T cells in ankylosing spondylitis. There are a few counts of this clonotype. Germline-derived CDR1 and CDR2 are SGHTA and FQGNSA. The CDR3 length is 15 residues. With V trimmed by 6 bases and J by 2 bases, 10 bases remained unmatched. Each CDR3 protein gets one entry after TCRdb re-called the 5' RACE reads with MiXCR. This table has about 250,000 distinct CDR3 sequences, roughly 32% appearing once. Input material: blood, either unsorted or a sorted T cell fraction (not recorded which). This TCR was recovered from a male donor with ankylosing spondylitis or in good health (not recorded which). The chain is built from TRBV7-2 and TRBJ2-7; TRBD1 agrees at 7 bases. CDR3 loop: CASSITGDLTYEQYF. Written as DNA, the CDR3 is TGTGCCAGCAGTATTACAGGGGACCTAACCTACGAGCAGTACTTC.